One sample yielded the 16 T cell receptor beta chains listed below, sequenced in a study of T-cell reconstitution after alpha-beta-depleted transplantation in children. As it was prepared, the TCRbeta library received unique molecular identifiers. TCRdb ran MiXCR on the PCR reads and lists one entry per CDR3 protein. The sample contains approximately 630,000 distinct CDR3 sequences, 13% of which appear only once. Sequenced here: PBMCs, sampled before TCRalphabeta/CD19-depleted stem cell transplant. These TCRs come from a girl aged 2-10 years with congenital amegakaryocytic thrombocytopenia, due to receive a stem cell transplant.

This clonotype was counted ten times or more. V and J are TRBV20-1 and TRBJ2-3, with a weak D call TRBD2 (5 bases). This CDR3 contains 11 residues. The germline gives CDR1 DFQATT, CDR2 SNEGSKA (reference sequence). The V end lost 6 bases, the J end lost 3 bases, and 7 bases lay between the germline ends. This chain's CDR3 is CSAGDTDTQYF. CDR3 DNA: TGCAGTGCGGGAGATACAGATACGCAGTATTTT.

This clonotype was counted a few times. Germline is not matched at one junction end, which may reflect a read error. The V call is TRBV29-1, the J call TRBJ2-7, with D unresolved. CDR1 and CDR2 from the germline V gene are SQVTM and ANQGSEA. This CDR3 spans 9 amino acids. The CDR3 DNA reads TGCAGCGTTCCGACCTTTAGTCACTTC. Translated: CSVPTFSHF.

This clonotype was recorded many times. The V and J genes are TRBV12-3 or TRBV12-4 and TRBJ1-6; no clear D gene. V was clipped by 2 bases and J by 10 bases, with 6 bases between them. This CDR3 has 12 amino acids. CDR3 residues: CASSLSNSPLHF. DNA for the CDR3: TGTGCCAGCAGTTTAAGCAACTCACCCCTCCACTTT.

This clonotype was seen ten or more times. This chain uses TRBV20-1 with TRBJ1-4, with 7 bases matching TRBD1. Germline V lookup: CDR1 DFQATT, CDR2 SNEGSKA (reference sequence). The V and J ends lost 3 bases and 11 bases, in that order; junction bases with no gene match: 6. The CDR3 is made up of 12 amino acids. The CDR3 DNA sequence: TGCAGTGCTAGTGACAGGGTTGAGAAACTGTTTTTT. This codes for CSASDRVEKLFF.

CDR3 nucleotides: TGCGCCAGCAGCCGCGACGCCCCGGGGCGATGGGTGAATGAGCAGTTCTTC. This gives the protein CASSRDAPGRWVNEQFF. The chain joins TRBV5-1 to TRBJ2-1, with D perhaps assigned TRBD1 or TRBD2 (5 bases each). The CDR3 contains 17 residues. Germline V gives CDR1 SGHRS, CDR2 YFSETQ. V was cut by 4 bases and J by 7 bases, with 24 bases left in between.

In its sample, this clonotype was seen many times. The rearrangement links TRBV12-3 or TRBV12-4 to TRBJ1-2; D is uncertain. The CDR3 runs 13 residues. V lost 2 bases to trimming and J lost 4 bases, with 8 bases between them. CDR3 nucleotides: TGTGCCAGCAGTTTAAAAGGGATCTATGGCTACACCTTC. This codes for CASSLKGIYGYTF.

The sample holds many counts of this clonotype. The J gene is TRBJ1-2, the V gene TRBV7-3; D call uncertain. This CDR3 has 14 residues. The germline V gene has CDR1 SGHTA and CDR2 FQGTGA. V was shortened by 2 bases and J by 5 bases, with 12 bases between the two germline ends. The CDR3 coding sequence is TGTGCCAGCAGCTTAGACTGTTTTAAGTATGGCTACACCTTC. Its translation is CASSLDCFKYGYTF.

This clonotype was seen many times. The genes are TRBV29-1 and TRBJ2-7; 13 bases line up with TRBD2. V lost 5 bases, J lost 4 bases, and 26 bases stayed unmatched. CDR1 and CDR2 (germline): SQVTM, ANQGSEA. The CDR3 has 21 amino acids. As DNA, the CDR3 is TGCAGCGTTTTTGGGACAGGGGGAAGAATCGGGACTAGCGGGAAAGCTTACGAGCAGTACTTC. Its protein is CSVFGTGGRIGTSGKAYEQYF.

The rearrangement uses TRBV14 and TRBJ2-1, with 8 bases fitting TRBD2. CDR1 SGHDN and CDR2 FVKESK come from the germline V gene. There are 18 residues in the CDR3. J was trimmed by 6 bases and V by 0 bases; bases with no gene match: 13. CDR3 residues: CASSQDHVRPSGRNEQFF. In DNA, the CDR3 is TGTGCCAGCAGCCAAGACCACGTGCGGCCTAGCGGGCGCAATGAGCAGTTCTTC.

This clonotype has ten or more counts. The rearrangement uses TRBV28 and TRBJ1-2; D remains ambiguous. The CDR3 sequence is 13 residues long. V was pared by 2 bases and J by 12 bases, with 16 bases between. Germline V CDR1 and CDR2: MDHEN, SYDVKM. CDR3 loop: CASSLSSAIPNTF. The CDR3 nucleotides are TGTGCCAGCAGTTTAAGCTCGGCCATTCCAAACACCTTC.

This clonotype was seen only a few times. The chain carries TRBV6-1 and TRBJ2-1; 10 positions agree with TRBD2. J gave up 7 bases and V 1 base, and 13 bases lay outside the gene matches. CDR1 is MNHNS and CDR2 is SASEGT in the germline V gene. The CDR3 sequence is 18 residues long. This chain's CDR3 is CASSEELSLAGARNEQFF. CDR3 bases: TGTGCCAGCAGTGAAGAACTCTCGCTAGCGGGAGCCCGTAATGAGCAGTTCTTC.

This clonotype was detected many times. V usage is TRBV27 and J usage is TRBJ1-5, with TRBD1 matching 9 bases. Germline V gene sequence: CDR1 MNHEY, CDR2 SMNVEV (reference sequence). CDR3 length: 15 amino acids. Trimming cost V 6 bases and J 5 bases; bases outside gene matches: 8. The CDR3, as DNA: TGTGCCAGCAGACGGACAGGGGAAGGGGATCAGCCCCAGCATTTT. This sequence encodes CASRRTGEGDQPQHF.

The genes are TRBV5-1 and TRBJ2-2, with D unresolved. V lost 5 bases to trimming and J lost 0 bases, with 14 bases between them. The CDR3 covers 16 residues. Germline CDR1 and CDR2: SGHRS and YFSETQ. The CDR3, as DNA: TGCGCCAGCAGGCCCCGGACGTCGGCGAACACCGGGGAGCTGTTTTTT. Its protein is CASRPRTSANTGELFF. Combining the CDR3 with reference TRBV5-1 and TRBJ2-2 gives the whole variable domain KAGVTQTPRYLIKTRGQQVTLSCSPISGHRSVSWYQQTPGQGLQFLFEYFSETQRNKGNFPGRFSGRQFSNSRSEMNVSTLELGDSALYLCASRPRTSANTGELFFGEGSRLTVL.

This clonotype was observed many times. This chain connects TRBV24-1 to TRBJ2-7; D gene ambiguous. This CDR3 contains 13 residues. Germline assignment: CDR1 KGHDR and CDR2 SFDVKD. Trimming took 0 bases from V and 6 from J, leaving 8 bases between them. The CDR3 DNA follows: TGTGCCACCAGTGATTTGGGATGGGTCGAGCAGTACTTC. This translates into CATSDLGWVEQYF.

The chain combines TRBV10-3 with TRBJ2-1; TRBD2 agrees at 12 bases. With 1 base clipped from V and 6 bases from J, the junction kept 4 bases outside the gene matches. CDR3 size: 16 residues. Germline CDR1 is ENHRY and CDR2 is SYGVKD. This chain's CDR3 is CAISELASGRANEQFF. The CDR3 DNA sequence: TGTGCCATCAGTGAGTTGGCTAGCGGGAGGGCCAATGAGCAGTTCTTC.

The DNA of the CDR3 is TGCAGTGCTAGTCTGGACAGGGAAGGCTTTCGGGGTTCACCCCTCCACTTT. Encoded protein: CSASLDREGFRGSPLHF. V is TRBV20-1 and J is TRBJ1-6, with TRBD1 identical over 8 bases. CDR1 DFQATT and CDR2 SNEGSKA come from the germline V gene (reference sequence). The length of the CDR3 is 17 residues. The V gene end was trimmed by 3 bases and the J gene end by 9 bases; junction bases not matched to a gene: 16.